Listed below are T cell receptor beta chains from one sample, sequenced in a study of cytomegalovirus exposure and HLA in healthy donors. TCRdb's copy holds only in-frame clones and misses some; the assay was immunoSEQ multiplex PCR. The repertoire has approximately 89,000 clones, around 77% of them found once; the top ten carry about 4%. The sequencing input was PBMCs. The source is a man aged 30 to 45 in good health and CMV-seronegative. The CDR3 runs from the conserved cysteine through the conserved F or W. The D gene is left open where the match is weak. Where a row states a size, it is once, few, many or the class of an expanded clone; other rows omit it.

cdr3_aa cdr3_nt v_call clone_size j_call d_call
CASSSTGTGVDGYTF TGTGCCAGCAGTTCAACCGGGACAGGGGTTGATGGCTACACCTTC TRBV28 NA TRBJ1-2 TRBD1
CATSAPPGRDTQYF TGTGCCACCAGCGCCCCCCCGGGGAGGGATACGCAGTATTTT TRBV15 NA TRBJ2-3 NA
CASSLPPGNTEAFF TGTGCCAGCAGTTTACCCCCAGGAAACACTGAAGCTTTCTTT TRBV28 NA TRBJ1-1 NA
CASSFSRWAGQSQSSGNTIYF TGTGCCAGCAGCTTTTCTCGATGGGCGGGACAGAGCCAAAGCTCTGGAAACACCATATATTTT TRBV7-8 NA TRBJ1-3 TRBD1
CASSSRAGGGSYNEQFF TGTGCCAGCAGTTCAAGGGCGGGAGGGGGCTCCTACAATGAGCAGTTCTTC TRBV28 few TRBJ2-1 TRBD2
CASSYSQIFFTGELFF TGTGCCAGCAGTTACTCGCAGATTTTCTTCACCGGGGAGCTGTTTTTT TRBV6-5 few TRBJ2-2 NA
CASSERGAGTGELFF TGTGCCAGCAGTGAACGTGGGGCCGGGACCGGGGAGCTGTTTTTT TRBV2 NA TRBJ2-2 NA
CASSLDGNNQPQHF TGTGCCAGCTCCCTCGACGGGAACAATCAGCCCCAGCATTTT TRBV18 NA TRBJ1-5 NA
CASSIGQGETQYF TGTGCCAGTAGTATAGGACAGGGGGAGACCCAGTACTTC TRBV19 few TRBJ2-5 TRBD1
CASSQGPRVDRGSYGYTF TGCGCCAGCAGCCAAGGCCCGAGGGTGGACAGGGGATCTTATGGCTACACCTTC TRBV4-1 NA TRBJ1-2 TRBD1
CASRSQGANYNEQFF TGTGCCAGTCGATCACAGGGGGCCAATTACAATGAGCAGTTCTTC TRBV19 NA TRBJ2-1 TRBD1
CASSAYEQAKNIQYF TGTGCCAGCAGTGCCTACGAGCAGGCCAAGAACATTCAGTACTTC TRBV6-1 NA TRBJ2-4 NA
CASSSIGTGGLPQHF TGTGCCAGCAGTTCGATCGGGACAGGGGGCCTGCCCCAGCATTTT TRBV6-5 NA TRBJ1-5 TRBD1